This entry lists 28 T cell receptor beta chains sequenced from one sample in a study of shared clonotypes between healthy human individuals. Some clones are missing from TCRdb's copy, which holds only in-frame ones; the method was immunoSEQ multiplex PCR. The sample carries about 520,000 clones, about 96% recorded once. Sequenced: naive CD4+ T cells sorted from blood. Specified subset: CD45RA+ positively selected. All receptors come from a woman in her thirties in good health.

The chain couples TRBV6-1 to TRBJ2-1; D assignment may be TRBD1 or TRBD2 (5 bases each). The V end was cut by 6 bases, the J end by 0 bases, with 12 bases between. Germline-derived CDR1 and CDR2 are MNHNS and SASEGT. CDR3 length equals 15 residues. CDR3 in amino acids: CASSSGTASYNEQFF. For the CDR3, the DNA is TGTGCCAGCAGCTCCGGGACCGCCTCCTACAATGAGCAGTTCTTC.

CDR3 DNA: TGTGCCAGCACTACGGGACAGGGACGGGAGACCCAGTACTTC. It translates to CASTTGQGRETQYF. The J gene is TRBJ2-5, the V gene TRBV28; 9 bases are shared with TRBD1. The CDR3 is made up of 14 amino acids. V lost 7 bases to trimming and J lost 5 bases; unmatched junction nucleotides: 8. Germline CDR1 reads MDHEN; CDR2 reads SYDVKM.

V and J are TRBV4-1 and TRBJ2-7; 11 bases map to TRBD2. The CDR3 totals 16 residues. Germline CDR1 and CDR2: MGHRA and YSYEKL. V trimming: 1 base; J trimming: 5 bases; junction bases outside the gene matches: 7. The CDR3 sequence is CASSQGSGRAIDEQYF. In nucleotides, the CDR3 is TGCGCCAGCAGCCAAGGTAGCGGGAGGGCCATCGACGAGCAGTACTTC.

The chain combines TRBV7-2 with TRBJ2-7, with D possibly TRBD2 on 6 matching bases. CDR1 is SGHTA and CDR2 is FQGNSA in the germline V gene. CDR3 length: 14 amino acids. V shed 2 bases and J shed 3 bases, with 11 bases lying between them. The CDR3 loop reads CASSLLANIYEQYF. CDR3 nucleotide sequence: TGTGCCAGCAGCTTACTAGCGAACATCTACGAGCAGTACTTC.

The genes are TRBV7-9 and TRBJ2-5; the match to TRBD2 covers 7 bases. Germline CDR1 SEHNR, CDR2 FQNEAQ (reference sequence). The trim removed 5 bases at V and 7 bases at J, leaving 10 bases unmatched. CDR3 length: 14 amino acids. DNA of the CDR3: TGTGCCAGCAGCAACCCGGGTAGCGGGTCGACCCAGTACTTC. This encodes CASSNPGSGSTQYF.

The chain carries TRBV19 and TRBJ2-7; tentative D call: TRBD2 (5 bases). Germline CDR1 is LNHDA and CDR2 is SQIVND (reference sequence). Trimming took off 7 bases at V and 6 bases at J, with 19 bases between the two ends. The CDR3 covers 14 residues. In DNA, the CDR3 is TGTGCCAGTATATTAGGGCACGGGGTCTGCGAGCAGTACTTC. As protein: CASILGHGVCEQYF.

V usage is TRBV9 and J usage is TRBJ1-2; 10 bases are shared with TRBD1. The V segment lost 5 bases and the J segment 2 bases; nucleotides outside the gene matches: 6. CDR1 SGDLS and CDR2 YYNGEE come from the germline V gene. This CDR3 region has 15 residues. CDR3 bases: TGTGCCAGCAGGCCGGGACAGGGGCGAAACTATGGCTACACCTTC. This sequence encodes CASRPGQGRNYGYTF.

The chain has TRBV27 and TRBJ1-2; 7 nucleotides line up with TRBD1. CDR3 size: 15 residues. Per the germline V gene, CDR1 is MNHEY and CDR2 is SMNVEV (reference sequence). V gave up 5 bases and J gave up 0 bases; unmatched junction bases: 6. The CDR3 nucleotides are TGTGCCAGCAGTGGGCGGACAGGAGCTAACTATGGCTACACCTTC. Translating gives CASSGRTGANYGYTF.

This chain connects TRBV6-5 to TRBJ2-5; D is possibly TRBD2 (5 bases). This CDR3 spans 14 amino acids. In germline, CDR1 is MNHEY, CDR2 SVGAGI. V dropped 0 bases and J dropped 6 bases, with 11 bases sitting between them. CDR3 nucleotides: TGTGCCAGCAGTTACTCAGGTGGGAGACAGACCCAGTACTTC. This sequence encodes CASSYSGGRQTQYF.

The V call is TRBV7-9, the J call TRBJ2-7, with D perhaps matching TRBD2 (6 bases). The CDR3 is made up of 17 amino acids. Trimming shortened V by 1 base and J by 1 base, and 17 bases separated the two germline ends. The germline CDR1 and CDR2 sequences are SEHNR and FQNEAQ (reference sequence). DNA for the CDR3: TGTGCCAGCAGCTTAGTGGTTTCGGGAGAAAGGTCCTACGAGCAGTACTTC. It encodes CASSLVVSGERSYEQYF.

The chain is built from TRBV5-4 and TRBJ2-7; 9 positions agree with TRBD1. Germline CDR1 reads SGHNT; CDR2 reads YYREEE (reference sequence). V trimming: 3 bases; J trimming: 0 bases; junction bases outside the gene matches: 4. The CDR3 length is 15 residues. The CDR3 spells CASSSDRGGSYEQYF. DNA for the CDR3: TGTGCCAGCAGCTCTGACAGGGGGGGCTCCTACGAGCAGTACTTC.

The V and J genes are TRBV9 and TRBJ2-1; TRBD2 is a possible D gene (6 bases). The germline V and J ends were trimmed by 0 bases and 3 bases, with 22 bases remaining between them. This CDR3 region has 19 residues. Germline assignment: CDR1 SGDLS and CDR2 YYNGEE. The CDR3 bases are TGTGCCAGCAGCGTAGGGGCTAGCGTGGGTGCGGGTTTCTACAATGAGCAGTTCTTC. Its translation: CASSVGASVGAGFYNEQFF.

V gene TRBV5-3 combines with J gene TRBJ1-1, with D uncertain. TRBV5-3 belongs to the ORF category, with a function that is uncertain. The V end was cut by 2 bases, the J end by 10 bases, with 12 bases between. The length of the CDR3 is 12 residues. The CDR3 DNA reads as TGTGCCAGAAGCTTAGGAGAAATTGGAGCTTTCTTT. Its translation: CARSLGEIGAFF.

The chain is built from TRBV2 and TRBJ2-5; no definite D call. This CDR3 comprises 13 residues. Trimming took off 4 bases at V and 1 base at J, with 7 bases between the two ends. Germline V gene lookup returns CDR1 SNHLY and CDR2 FYNNEI. The CDR3, as DNA: TGTGCCAGCAGTGTGGACCTCCAAGAGACCCAGTACTTC. It is translated as CASSVDLQETQYF.

The V and J genes are TRBV28 and TRBJ2-3, with 14 nucleotides matching TRBD2. V lost 6 bases and J lost 4; bases outside the gene matches: 9. This CDR3 region has 17 residues. Germline V CDR1 and CDR2: MDHEN, SYDVKM. Here the CDR3 reads CASSSSGLAGDADTQYF. The CDR3 DNA reads as TGTGCCAGCAGCTCCTCGGGACTAGCGGGAGATGCAGATACGCAGTATTTT. Filled out from reference TRBV28 and TRBJ2-3, the complete variable domain reads DVKVTQSSRYLVKRTGEKVFLECVQDMDHENMFWYRQDPGLGLRLIYFSYDVKMKEKGDIPEGYSVSREKKERFSLILESASTNQTSMYLCASSSSGLAGDADTQYFGPGTRLTVL.

The rearrangement uses TRBV11-2 and TRBJ2-1, with TRBD2 matching over 10 bases. The CDR3 extends over 17 amino acids. The junction had 7 bases not matched to a gene; V was cut back by 1 base and J by 4 bases. Germline V CDR1 and CDR2: SGHAT, FQNNGV. CDR3 sequence (DNA): TGTGCCAGCAGCTTAGGAGCTAGCGGGAGTACTTACAATGAGCAGTTCTTC. It specifies CASSLGASGSTYNEQFF.

The chain joins TRBV7-9 to TRBJ2-5; 8 positions agree with TRBD1. Losses at the gene ends were 3 bases for V and 3 bases for J; bases not matched to a gene: 3. The CDR3 is made up of 14 amino acids. In germline, CDR1 is SEHNR, CDR2 FQNEAQ (reference sequence). In DNA, the CDR3 is TGTGCCAGCAGCTTTGGACAGGGTGAAGAGACCCAGTACTTC. This codes for CASSFGQGEETQYF.

The chain combines TRBV29-1 with TRBJ1-1; the D is unclear. V lost 7 bases and J lost 1, with 16 bases in between. This CDR3 region has 14 residues. Germline CDR1 is SQVTM and CDR2 is ANQGSEA. CDR3 sequence reads: CSATKAGRNTEAFF. In DNA form, the CDR3 reads TGCAGCGCCACCAAAGCCGGGAGGAACACTGAAGCTTTCTTT.

In its sample, this clone was seen a few times. The gene calls are TRBV10-3 and TRBJ1-2; 8 positions agree with TRBD1. CDR3 length: 13 residues. Germline trimming cut 7 bases from V and 3 bases from J; bases unmatched to any gene: 4. Germline CDR1 is ENHRY and CDR2 is SYGVKD. The CDR3 reads CAINTGGDYGYTF. In DNA form, the CDR3 reads TGTGCCATCAACACAGGGGGGGACTATGGCTACACCTTC.

Comments on this clone: The same CDR3 arises from other DNA sequences in this sample as well. This chain links TRBV27 with TRBJ2-2; D uncertain. The germline V gene encodes CDR1 MNHEY and CDR2 SMNVEV (reference sequence). This CDR3 spans 12 amino acids. V lost 6 bases and J 4 bases, leaving 6 bases between the germline ends. The CDR3 DNA reads TGTGCCAGCAGCCTGCTCACCGGGGAGCTGTTTTTT. This gives the protein CASSLLTGELFF.

CDR3 in amino acids: CASSSGGSAQYF. The CDR3 bases are TGTGCCAGCAGTTCCGGCGGATCAGCTCAGTACTTC. The rearrangement joins TRBV27 to TRBJ2-5, with no clear D. Trimming shortened V by 4 bases and J by 11 bases, and 14 bases separated the two germline ends. CDR3 length equals 12 residues. Looked up from germline, CDR1 is MNHEY and CDR2 is SMNVEV (reference sequence).

This rearrangement joins TRBV6-1 to TRBJ2-7; D is uncertain. The CDR3 consists of 12 residues. The V end was cut by 5 bases, the J end by 4 bases, with 9 bases between. CDR1 is MNHNS and CDR2 is SASEGT in the germline V gene. The CDR3 sequence is CASSSSGYEQYF. The DNA of the CDR3 is TGTGCCAGCAGTTCCTCCGGGTACGAGCAGTACTTC.

The chain recombines TRBV30 with TRBJ2-5; perhaps TRBD1 as D (6 bases). The CDR3 runs 13 residues. The V end lost 0 bases, the J end lost 6 bases, and 11 bases lay between the germline ends. Germline V lookup: CDR1 GTSNPN, CDR2 SVGIG (reference sequence). CDR3 sequence reads: CAWSVQGIKTQYF. The CDR3 DNA reads as TGTGCCTGGAGTGTCCAGGGGATAAAGACCCAGTACTTC. The entire variable domain, with the rest obtained from reference TRBV30 and TRBJ2-5, is as follows: SQTIHQWPATLVQPVGSPLSLECTVEGTSNPNLYWYRQAAGRGLQLLFYSVGIGQISSEVPQNLSASRPQDRQFILSSKKLLLSDSGFYLCAWSVQGIKTQYFGPGTRLLVL.

This rearrangement joins TRBV14 to TRBJ2-3; either TRBD1 or TRBD2 may supply D (5 bases each). Germline CDR1 and CDR2: SGHDN and FVKESK. The V end was cut by 6 bases, the J end by 2 bases, with 9 bases between. CDR3 size: 13 residues. The CDR3 DNA is TGTGCCAGCAGTGGGACCTCCACAGATACGCAGTATTTT. Translated, it gives CASSGTSTDTQYF.

This rearrangement joins TRBV7-8 to TRBJ2-2; 12 nucleotides agree with TRBD2. Germline V gene lookup returns CDR1 SGHVS and CDR2 FQNEAQ. The trim removed 4 bases at V and 6 bases at J, leaving 9 bases unmatched. The CDR3 extends over 17 amino acids. The CDR3 spells CASSSVRTSGKAGELFF. The DNA of the CDR3 is TGTGCCAGCAGCTCGGTCCGGACTAGCGGGAAGGCCGGGGAGCTGTTTTTT.

The chain links TRBV5-4 to TRBJ2-1; TRBD2 is a possible D gene (6 bases). Trimming took 3 bases from V and 5 from J, leaving 21 bases between them. Germline V gene sequence: CDR1 SGHNT, CDR2 YYREEE (reference sequence). This CDR3 has 17 residues. CDR3 loop: CASSSPQGGFVNNEQFF. The CDR3 DNA reads TGTGCCAGCAGCTCCCCGCAGGGAGGCTTTGTAAACAATGAGCAGTTCTTC.

This chain uses TRBV30 with TRBJ2-2, with 10 bases fitting TRBD2. The CDR3 consists of 19 residues. Trimming removed 0 bases from V and 0 bases from J; junction bases left unmatched: 10. Germline V lookup: CDR1 GTSNPN, CDR2 SVGIG (reference sequence). CDR3 amino acids: CAWSVWRSGRTPNTGELFF. CDR3 sequence (DNA): TGTGCCTGGAGTGTATGGCGTAGCGGGAGGACCCCGAACACCGGGGAGCTGTTTTTT. The variable domain in full, with the rest retrieved from reference TRBV30 and TRBJ2-2, is SQTIHQWPATLVQPVGSPLSLECTVEGTSNPNLYWYRQAAGRGLQLLFYSVGIGQISSEVPQNLSASRPQDRQFILSSKKLLLSDSGFYLCAWSVWRSGRTPNTGELFFGEGSRLTVL.

V usage is TRBV6-1 and J usage is TRBJ1-5; 7 bases align to TRBD1. The ends lost 8 bases at V and 4 bases at J; junction bases unmatched: 11. The CDR3 spans 15 residues. Germline V lookup: CDR1 MNHNS, CDR2 SASEGT. This CDR3 reads CASGLTGSGNQPQHF. The CDR3 DNA sequence: TGTGCCAGCGGGCTGACAGGGTCGGGGAATCAGCCCCAGCATTTT.